This entry describes one T cell receptor (beta chain). The source of the sample is a study of human T cells and chemical hapten exposure. The time point is: pre-sensitization, week 0. Treatment reported: therapeutic diphenylcyclopropenone sensitization with weekly scalp DPC. Germline trimming cut 0 bases from V and 4 bases from J; bases unmatched to any gene: 6. Per the germline V gene, CDR1 is LGHNA and CDR2 is YSLEER. This CDR3 region has 15 residues. Unique molecular identifiers were linked by the library to individual cDNA molecules. TCRdb ran MiXCR on the RACE reads and lists one entry per CDR3 protein. The sample includes 190,000 or so distinct CDR3 sequences, approximately 29% of them seen just once.

This specimen was whole blood, taken in connection with sensitization to the hapten diphenylcyclopropenone (DPC). The V gene is TRBV4-3, the J gene TRBJ2-7, with 7 bases lining up with TRBD2. The sequence was obtained from a woman aged 25 to 45 with alopecia areata. Some clones in this sample may be carry-over from other donors' samples. CDR3 coding DNA: TGCGCCAGCAGCCAAGATCGGGGGGATTGGTACGAGCAGTACTTC. Its protein product is CASSQDRGDWYEQYF.